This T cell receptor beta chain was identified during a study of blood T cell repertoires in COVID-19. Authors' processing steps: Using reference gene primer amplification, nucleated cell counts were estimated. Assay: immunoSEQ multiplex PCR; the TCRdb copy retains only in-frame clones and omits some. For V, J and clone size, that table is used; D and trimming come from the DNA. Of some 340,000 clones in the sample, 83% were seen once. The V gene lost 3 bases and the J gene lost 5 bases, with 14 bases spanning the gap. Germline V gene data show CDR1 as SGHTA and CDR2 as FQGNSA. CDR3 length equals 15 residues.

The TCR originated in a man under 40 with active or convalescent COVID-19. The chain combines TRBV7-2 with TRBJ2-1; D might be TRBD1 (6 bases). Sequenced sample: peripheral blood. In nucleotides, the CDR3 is TGTGCCAGCAGCTTGAACAGGGCGCTTCACAATGAGCAGTTCTTC. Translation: CASSLNRALHNEQFF.